This TCR beta chain was captured in a study of vaccination and CD4 T cells after COVID-19. Of note for this clonotype: As yet, its antigen is unknown.

Sequencing of the DNA from cultured CD4+ T cells was carried out with the Oncomine TCR Beta short-read assay. Each CDR3 protein gets one entry after TCRdb re-called the PCR reads with MiXCR. The table lists around 8,200 distinct CDR3 sequences, approximately 49% of them singletons. This CDR3 region has 17 residues. Germline CDR1 is SGHRS and CDR2 is YFSETQ. V lost 0 bases and J lost 7, with 17 bases in between. This sample's treatment: roughly ten-day PBMC culture with coronavirus spike peptide pools or control peptides (ViraFEST assay). CD4+ T lymphocytes from the unexposed donor were collected before the COVID-19 pandemic (2011-2018). Investigators exposed CD4+ T cells from unexposed donors to SARS-CoV-2 S/N and four cold-coronavirus spikes, as cells permitted.

The receptor comes from a human donor in good health. Sequencing was performed on CD4+ T cells from blood, cultured in vitro. The V call is TRBV5-1, the J call TRBJ1-6; TRBD1 is a possible D gene (5 bases). The CDR3 DNA is TGCGCCAGCAGCTTGGAATGGGCGGGGCTACGAAATTCACCCCTCCACTTT. This sequence encodes CASSLEWAGLRNSPLHF. Full variable domain (remainder filled in from reference TRBV5-1 and TRBJ1-6): KAGVTQTPRYLIKTRGQQVTLSCSPISGHRSVSWYQQTPGQGLQFLFEYFSETQRNKGNFPGRFSGRQFSNSRSEMNVSTLELGDSALYLCASSLEWAGLRNSPLHFGNGTRLTVT.